This TCR beta chain is drawn from a study of cytomegalovirus exposure and HLA in healthy donors. As for the study in general: HLA-typed donors were the source of about 85 million unique TCRs, which an early data release held.

Concerning this clone itself: Its antigen is as yet unknown.

Study-level points and caveats: Cytomegalovirus association was assigned to 150 to 200 TCR beta chains. Testing in vitro showed a few CMV-associated chains specific for CMV antigens. An analysis done earlier found most TCR beta V segments productive about 90% or about 30% of the time.

The study ran its PCR with 60 Vbeta and 13 Jbeta primers. Libraries were prepared by immunoSEQ multiplex PCR; TCRdb keeps only in-frame clonotypes and omits some of them. The sample lists more than 90,000 clones; 65% to 80% were seen once. The V gene's germline CDR1 is WSHSY and CDR2 SAAADI. The CDR3 extends over 13 amino acids. V lost 7 bases and J 3 bases, leaving 10 bases between the germline ends. The sequence derives from a middle-aged man in good health and CMV-seropositive. The V gene is TRBV10-2, the J gene TRBJ1-5; D is perhaps TRBD1 (6 bases). Sequenced material: PBMCs. CDR3 region: CASNGQINQPQHF. CDR3 coding DNA: TGCGCCAGCAATGGACAGATCAATCAGCCCCAGCATTTT.